This TCR beta chain was recorded in a study of blood T cell repertoires in COVID-19. In the study overall: Sources were T cells, B-cell-depleted T cells, or PBMCs; the material itself was cDNA or gDNA.

CDR1 and CDR2 (germline): SGHTA, FQGNSA. Germline trimming cut 4 bases from V and 4 bases from J; bases unmatched to any gene: 6. CDR3 size: 15 residues. Original processing methods: Counts of nucleated cells, estimated from reference gene primer amplification, were obtained. Clones were sequenced by immunoSEQ multiplex PCR, and TCRdb holds only the in-frame ones, with some missing. The V and J calls and the clone size are those of that table, but D and trimming were determined from the DNA. The table lists around 60,000 clones, about 88% of them singletons, with roughly 1.2% in the top ten. There are a few counts of this clone.

The sequence came from a man aged 55-75 years with acute or convalescent COVID-19. V and J are TRBV7-2 and TRBJ2-2; 7 bases fit TRBD1. Source material: peripheral blood. CDR3 in amino acids: CASSWRQGVTGELFF. Here the CDR3 DNA reads TGTGCCAGCAGCTGGAGACAGGGCGTCACCGGGGAGCTGTTTTTT.